This T cell receptor beta chain was retrieved from a study of T cell responses to AZD1222 COVID-19 vaccine. This CDR3 region has 12 residues. Trimming left V 5 bases short and J 5 bases short, with 10 bases between. Germline CDR1 reads SNHLY; CDR2 reads FYNNEI. This clone was picked up one time. Clones were sequenced by immunoSEQ multiplex PCR, and TCRdb holds only the in-frame ones, with some missing. The sample records 45,000 to 55,000 clones, roughly 84% being singletons. The clonotype comes from an adult in good health. The specimen comprised peripheral blood, sampled on day 0 of MenACWY control vaccination. The rearrangement uses TRBV2 and TRBJ2-7, with D tentatively TRBD1 or TRBD2 (5 bases each). CDR3 DNA: TGTGCCAGCAGTCTCCGGGACCACGAGCAGTACGTC. Translated: CASSLRDHEQYV.